The sample holds a few counts of the clone carrying this T cell receptor beta chain. This sample was included in a study of blood T cell repertoires in COVID-19. Study summary: Sample material is recorded as cDNA or gDNA derived from T cells, B-cell-depleted T cells, or PBMCs.

J gave up 2 bases and V 0 bases, and 6 bases lay outside the gene matches. Germline V gives CDR1 KGHSH, CDR2 LQKENI. The CDR3 has 16 amino acids. Original processing methods: Reference gene primer amplification in the assay estimated nucleated cell counts. The assay was immunoSEQ multiplex PCR, and TCRdb's table has in-frame clones only and misses some. V and J calls plus clone size are reproduced from that table; the DNA served to infer D and trimming. The sample yields 250,000 to 350,000 clones, roughly nine tenths seen once. All enrollees were roughly 18 to 95 years old and from fewer than 30 US areas. Participants reported their clinical history, and cohort assignment relied on those reports.

The sample comprised PBMCs or T cells enriched from blood (not recorded which). The chain couples TRBV18 to TRBJ1-1; 7 bases match TRBD1. This clonotype originated in a woman under 30 who had recovered from COVID-19. The CDR3 sequence is CASSPPKTGTNTEAFF. CDR3 DNA sequence: TGTGCCAGCTCACCACCGAAGACAGGGACCAACACTGAAGCTTTCTTT.